This T cell receptor (beta chain) emerged from a study of T cells after yellow fever vaccination. Study-wide findings and caveats: From the bulk population, abundant clonotypes could contaminate and appear within FACS-sorted repertoires. Secondary responses were weaker yet peaked faster, day 5 versus 15. Reappearing after the booster were most of the clones from primary vaccination (about 96% CD4, about 88% CD8).

This clonotype came up a few times. What it binds is unknown. They built TCR cDNA with 5'RACE template switching, a step that put in a universal primer site and UMIs. In TCRdb, the 5' RACE reads were re-called with MiXCR into one record per CDR3 protein. The sample holds a few hundred thousand distinct CDR3 sequences, about 10% seen once. Sequenced here: CD4+ T cells sorted from PBMCs, sampled 5 days after the yellow fever booster vaccination. This sequence was found in a man between 18 and 35 years old who received the YFV17D yellow fever vaccine.

The CDR3 nucleotides read TGCAGCGTTGGAATCCGGGACAGGGAGGGCTACACCTTC. Residues: CSVGIRDREGYTF. The chain couples TRBV29-1 to TRBJ1-2; 9 bases agree with TRBD1. V trimming: 4 bases; J trimming: 8 bases; junction bases outside the gene matches: 8. The CDR3 runs to 13 residues. CDR1 and CDR2 from the germline V gene are SQVTM and ANQGSEA.